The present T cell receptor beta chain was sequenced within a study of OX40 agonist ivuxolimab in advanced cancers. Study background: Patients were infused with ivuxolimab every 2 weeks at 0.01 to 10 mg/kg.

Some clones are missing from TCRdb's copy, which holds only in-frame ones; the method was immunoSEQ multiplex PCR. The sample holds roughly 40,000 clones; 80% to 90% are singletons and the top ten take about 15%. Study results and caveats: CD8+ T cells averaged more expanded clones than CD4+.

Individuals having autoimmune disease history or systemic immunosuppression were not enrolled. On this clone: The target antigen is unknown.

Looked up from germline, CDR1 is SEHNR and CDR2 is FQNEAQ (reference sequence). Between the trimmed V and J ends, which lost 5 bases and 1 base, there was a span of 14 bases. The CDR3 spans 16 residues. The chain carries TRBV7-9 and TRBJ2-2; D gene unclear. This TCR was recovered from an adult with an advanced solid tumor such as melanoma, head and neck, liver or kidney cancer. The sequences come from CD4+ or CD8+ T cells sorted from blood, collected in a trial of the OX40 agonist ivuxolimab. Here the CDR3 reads CASSPYIAGNTGELFF. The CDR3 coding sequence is TGTGCCAGCAGCCCATATATAGCCGGGAACACCGGGGAGCTGTTTTTT.